These T cell receptor beta chains were read from a single sample in a study of beta chain features in type 1 diabetes. Assay used: immunoSEQ multiplex PCR; TCRdb lists only in-frame clones, some missing. This sample has some 700,000 clones, with roughly 12% found just once. Sequencing was done on a sample of naive CD4+ T cells from blood. All receptors come from a man between 18 and 29 years old with type 1 diabetes. Each CDR3 is given with its conserved first and last residue. A D gene is named only where the DNA matches it firmly. Size values are once, few and many counts, or a class for expanded clones, and some rows have none.

v_call: TRBV6-5; d_call: .; j_call: TRBJ1-1; clone_size: few; cdr3_aa: CASSLWEDTEAFF; cdr3_nt: TGTGCCAGCAGTCTCTGGGAGGACACTGAAGCTTTCTTT
v_call: TRBV29-1; d_call: TRBD1; j_call: TRBJ2-2; clone_size: few; cdr3_aa: CSVSGQGAAGELFF; cdr3_nt: TGCAGCGTTTCCGGACAGGGGGCTGCCGGGGAGCTGTTTTTT
v_call: TRBV7-9; d_call: .; j_call: TRBJ2-7; clone_size: .; cdr3_aa: CASSDRLGYEQYF; cdr3_nt: TGTGCCAGCAGCGACAGACTCGGCTACGAGCAGTACTTC
v_call: TRBV4-1; d_call: .; j_call: TRBJ1-2; clone_size: few; cdr3_aa: CASSQDRGRNYGYTF; cdr3_nt: TGCGCCAGCAGCCAAGATCGGGGCAGAAACTATGGCTACACCTTC
v_call: TRBV19; d_call: .; j_call: TRBJ2-2; clone_size: few; cdr3_aa: CASSMPRPNTGELFF; cdr3_nt: TGTGCCAGTAGTATGCCCAGGCCCAACACCGGGGAGCTGTTTTTT
v_call: TRBV10-3; d_call: .; j_call: TRBJ1-1; clone_size: .; cdr3_aa: CAISAESTEAFF; cdr3_nt: TGTGCCATCAGCGCCGAAAGCACTGAAGCTTTCTTT
v_call: TRBV21-1; d_call: .; j_call: TRBJ2-5; clone_size: .; cdr3_aa: CASSGRDTSLETQYF; cdr3_nt: TGTGCCAGCAGCGGGAGGGACACCTCTCTGGAGACCCAGTACTTC
v_call: TRBV7-8; d_call: TRBD2; j_call: TRBJ2-3; clone_size: .; cdr3_aa: CASSSPGAAGGPTDTQYF; cdr3_nt: TGTGCCAGCAGCTCTCCCGGGGCAGCGGGGGGCCCCACAGATACGCAGTATTTT
v_call: TRBV11-3; d_call: .; j_call: TRBJ1-1; clone_size: once; cdr3_aa: CASSPRTVPSTEAFF; cdr3_nt: TGTGCCAGCAGCCCCAGGACAGTTCCGTCTACTGAAGCTTTCTTT
v_call: TRBV30; d_call: .; j_call: TRBJ2-7; clone_size: .; cdr3_aa: CAWSPSGLNEQYF; cdr3_nt: TGTGCCTGGAGTCCCTCGGGGCTCAACGAGCAGTACTTC
v_call: TRBV10-3; d_call: .; j_call: TRBJ2-3; clone_size: few; cdr3_aa: CAIREPSSTDTQYF; cdr3_nt: TGTGCCATCAGGGAACCCTCTAGCACAGATACGCAGTATTTT
v_call: TRBV9; d_call: .; j_call: TRBJ2-1; clone_size: .; cdr3_aa: CASRANGNEQFF; cdr3_nt: TGTGCCAGCAGAGCGAATGGCAATGAGCAGTTCTTC
v_call: TRBV6-1; d_call: .; j_call: TRBJ1-1; clone_size: few; cdr3_aa: CASSGRQFTGTFF; cdr3_nt: TGTGCCAGCAGTGGCAGACAATTCACGGGGACTTTCTTT
v_call: TRBV30; d_call: .; j_call: TRBJ1-6; clone_size: many; cdr3_aa: CAWSVRDNSPLHF; cdr3_nt: TGTGCCTGGAGTGTACGGGATAATTCACCCCTCCACTTT
v_call: TRBV7-2; d_call: .; j_call: TRBJ2-5; clone_size: .; cdr3_aa: CASSLGLETQYF; cdr3_nt: TGTGCCAGCAGCTTAGGTTTAGAGACCCAGTACTTC
v_call: TRBV5-1; d_call: .; j_call: TRBJ2-1; clone_size: few; cdr3_aa: CASSPRGDGQFF; cdr3_nt: TGCGCCAGCAGCCCTAGAGGGGATGGGCAGTTCTTC
v_call: TRBV6-5; d_call: .; j_call: TRBJ2-7; clone_size: few; cdr3_aa: CASSKSHGAPYF; cdr3_nt: TGTGCCAGCAGTAAGTCGCATGGGGCACCGTACTTC
v_call: TRBV10-3; d_call: .; j_call: TRBJ1-2; clone_size: .; cdr3_aa: CAISSNGGQIDGYTF; cdr3_nt: TGTGCCATCAGTTCCAACGGCGGACAGATAGATGGCTACACCTTC
v_call: TRBV29-1; d_call: TRBD1; j_call: TRBJ1-1; clone_size: few; cdr3_aa: CSVEEAGGTEAFF; cdr3_nt: TGCAGCGTTGAAGAAGCAGGGGGAACTGAAGCTTTCTTT
v_call: TRBV25-1; d_call: .; j_call: TRBJ1-3; clone_size: .; cdr3_aa: CASSEGSGRNTIYF; cdr3_nt: TGTGCCAGCAGTGAAGGGTCAGGCAGAAACACCATATATTTT
v_call: TRBV7-9; d_call: TRBD2; j_call: TRBJ2-1; clone_size: .; cdr3_aa: CASIPERGGLSSYNEQFF; cdr3_nt: TGTGCCAGCATCCCCGAACGCGGGGGGCTTAGCTCCTACAATGAGCAGTTCTTC
v_call: TRBV11-2; d_call: TRBD2; j_call: TRBJ2-1; clone_size: .; cdr3_aa: CASSLGTSGYNEQFF; cdr3_nt: TGTGCCAGCAGCTTAGGGACTAGCGGTTACAATGAGCAGTTCTTC
v_call: TRBV30; d_call: TRBD1; j_call: TRBJ1-5; clone_size: .; cdr3_aa: CAWGTGNQPQHF; cdr3_nt: TGTGCCTGGGGGACAGGCAATCAGCCCCAGCATTTT
v_call: TRBV4-1; d_call: .; j_call: TRBJ2-3; clone_size: .; cdr3_aa: CASSQDRGGGSDTQYF; cdr3_nt: TGCGCCAGCAGCCAAGATAGAGGCGGGGGCTCAGATACGCAGTATTTT